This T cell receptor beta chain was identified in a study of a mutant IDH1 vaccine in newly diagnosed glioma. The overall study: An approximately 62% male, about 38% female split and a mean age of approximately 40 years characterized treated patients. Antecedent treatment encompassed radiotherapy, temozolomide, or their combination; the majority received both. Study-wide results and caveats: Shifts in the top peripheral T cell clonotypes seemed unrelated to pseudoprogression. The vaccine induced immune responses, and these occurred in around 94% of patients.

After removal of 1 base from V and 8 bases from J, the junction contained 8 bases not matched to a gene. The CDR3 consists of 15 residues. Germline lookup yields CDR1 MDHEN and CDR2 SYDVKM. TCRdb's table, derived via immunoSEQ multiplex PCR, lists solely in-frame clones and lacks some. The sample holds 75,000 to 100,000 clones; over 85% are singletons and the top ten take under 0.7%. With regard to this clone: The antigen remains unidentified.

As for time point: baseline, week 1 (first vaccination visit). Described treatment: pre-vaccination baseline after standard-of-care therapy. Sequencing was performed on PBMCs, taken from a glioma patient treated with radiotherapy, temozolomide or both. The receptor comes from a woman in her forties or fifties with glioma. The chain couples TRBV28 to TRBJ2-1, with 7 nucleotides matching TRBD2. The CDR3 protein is CASSLLVGGSDEQFF. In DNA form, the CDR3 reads TGTGCCAGCAGTTTATTGGTTGGCGGGAGTGATGAGCAGTTCTTC.